Sequencing of this T cell receptor beta chain was carried out in a study of T cell responses to AZD1222 COVID-19 vaccine. Overall study: Second doses at about 4 or about 12 weeks were pooled.

Clones were sequenced by immunoSEQ multiplex PCR, and TCRdb holds only the in-frame ones, with some missing. The sample records roughly 75,000 clones, over 80% being singletons. This clonotype originated in an adult in good health. Sequenced material: peripheral blood, taken on day 0 of AZD1222 vaccination.

DNA for the CDR3: TGTGCCAGCAGCTTAGATCGTCCGACCCACTCCTATAATTCACCCCTCCACTTT. Amino acids: CASSLDRPTHSYNSPLHF. The chain combines TRBV11-2 with TRBJ1-6; D gene unclear. There are 18 residues in the CDR3. V lost 0 bases and J lost 0, with 12 bases in between. Per the germline V gene, CDR1 is SGHAT and CDR2 is FQNNGV.